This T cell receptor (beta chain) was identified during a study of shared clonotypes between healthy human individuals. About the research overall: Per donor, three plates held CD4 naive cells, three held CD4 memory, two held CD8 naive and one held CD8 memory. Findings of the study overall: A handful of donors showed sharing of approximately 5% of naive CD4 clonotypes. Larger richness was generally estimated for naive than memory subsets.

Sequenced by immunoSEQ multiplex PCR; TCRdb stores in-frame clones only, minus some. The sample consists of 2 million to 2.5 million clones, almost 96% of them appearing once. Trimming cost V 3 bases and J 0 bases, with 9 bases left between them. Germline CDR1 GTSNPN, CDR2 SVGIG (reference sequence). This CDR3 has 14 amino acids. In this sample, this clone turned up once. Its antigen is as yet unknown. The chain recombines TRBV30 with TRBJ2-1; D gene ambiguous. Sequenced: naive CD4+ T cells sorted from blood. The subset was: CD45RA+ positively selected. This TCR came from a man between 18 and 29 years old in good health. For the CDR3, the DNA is TGTGCCTGGAGGGCCAAAAGCTCCTACAATGAGCAGTTCTTC. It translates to CAWRAKSSYNEQFF. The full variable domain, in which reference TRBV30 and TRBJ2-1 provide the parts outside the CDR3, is SQTIHQWPATLVQPVGSPLSLECTVEGTSNPNLYWYRQAAGRGLQLLFYSVGIGQISSEVPQNLSASRPQDRQFILSSKKLLLSDSGFYLCAWRAKSSYNEQFFGPGTRLTVL.